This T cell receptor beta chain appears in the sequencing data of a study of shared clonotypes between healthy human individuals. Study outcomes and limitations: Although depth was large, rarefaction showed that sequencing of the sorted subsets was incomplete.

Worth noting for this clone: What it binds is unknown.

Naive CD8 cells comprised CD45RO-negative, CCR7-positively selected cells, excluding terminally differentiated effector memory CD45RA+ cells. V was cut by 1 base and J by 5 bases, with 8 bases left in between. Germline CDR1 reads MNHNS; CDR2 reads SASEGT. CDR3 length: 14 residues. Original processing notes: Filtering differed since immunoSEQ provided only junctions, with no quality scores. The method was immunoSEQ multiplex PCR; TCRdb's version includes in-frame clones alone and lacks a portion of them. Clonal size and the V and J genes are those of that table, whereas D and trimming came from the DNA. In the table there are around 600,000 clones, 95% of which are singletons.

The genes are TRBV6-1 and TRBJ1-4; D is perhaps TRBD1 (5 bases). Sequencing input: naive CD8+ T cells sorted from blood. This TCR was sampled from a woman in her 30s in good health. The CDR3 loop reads CASSEGGLNEKLFF. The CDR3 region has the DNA TGTGCCAGCAGTGAAGGGGGCCTGAATGAAAAACTGTTTTTT.